The 8 T cell receptor beta chains below were found in one sample sequenced in a study of cytotoxic CD8 clonotypes in ibrutinib-treated CLL. The data were produced by immunoSEQ multiplex PCR, yet TCRdb's version contains in-frame clones alone and is incomplete. The data show about 39,000 clones, with 65% to 70% seen just once and 7% held by the top ten. This material consisted of PBMCs, taken at disease progression, from a patient treated with ibrutinib. Receptor source: a human donor with chronic lymphocytic leukemia.

J is TRBJ2-3 and V is TRBV7-9; possibly TRBD1 or TRBD2 for D (7 bases each). The germline V gene has CDR1 SEHNR and CDR2 FQNEAQ (reference sequence). This CDR3 is 16 amino acids long. V was shortened by 1 base and J by 4 bases, with 15 bases between the two germline ends. CDR3 sequence (DNA): TGTGCCAGCAGCTTAGGACTAGCCCAGGGGGCAGATACGCAGTATTTT. Protein: CASSLGLAQGADTQYF.

The gene calls are TRBV30 and TRBJ1-2; perhaps TRBD1 as D (5 bases). Looked up from germline, CDR1 is GTSNPN and CDR2 is SVGIG (reference sequence). Trimming cost V 2 bases and J 8 bases, with 18 bases left between them. The CDR3 spans 14 residues. The CDR3 region is CAWSIPFQGGGYTF. The CDR3 nucleotides read TGTGCCTGGAGTATCCCCTTCCAGGGCGGGGGCTACACCTTC.

This clone was counted only a few times. Mismatch with germline at one junction end may stem from a read error. The J gene is TRBJ2-1, the V gene TRBV7-7, with D tentatively TRBD2 (5 bases). CDR3 size: 13 residues. The germline CDR1 and CDR2 sequences are SSHAT and FNYEAQ (reference sequence). CDR3 sequence: CASSPTRNNEQFF. The CDR3 nucleotides read TGTGCTAGCAGCCCCACTAGGAACAATGAGCAGTTCTTC.

The V call is TRBV7-2, the J call TRBJ2-3; 15 bases line up with TRBD2. V dropped 5 bases and J dropped 5; count of bases not matched to a gene: 11. Per the germline V gene, CDR1 is SGHTA and CDR2 is FQGNSA. The CDR3 totals 18 residues. The CDR3 region has the DNA TGTGCCAGCAGCACGGGACTAGCGGGAGGTGGGCTTGGAGATACGCAGTATTTT. This translates into CASSTGLAGGGLGDTQYF.

This clone was detected once. The gene calls are TRBV4-3 and TRBJ1-1; TRBD1 is a possible D gene (6 bases). The V gene's germline CDR1 is LGHNA and CDR2 YSLEER. The ends were cut back, 4 bases at V and 1 base at J, with 13 bases in the middle. The CDR3 consists of 15 residues. CDR3 amino acids: CASSPLGGENTEAFF. For the CDR3, the DNA is TGCGCCAGCAGCCCCCTAGGGGGGGAGAACACTGAAGCTTTCTTT.

This clone was counted a single time. V usage is TRBV5-6 and J usage is TRBJ2-5; 7 bases are shared with TRBD1. The ends lost 4 bases at V and 2 bases at J; junction bases unmatched: 5. This CDR3 comprises 14 residues. The germline V gene has CDR1 SGHDT and CDR2 YYEEEE. The DNA for the CDR3 is TGTGCCAGCAGCCCTAGGGGACAGCAAGAGACCCAGTACTTC. Translation gives CASSPRGQQETQYF.

The chain employs TRBV11-2 and TRBJ2-1, with 9 bases fitting TRBD2. This CDR3 has 15 amino acids. V lost 2 bases and J lost 4; bases outside the gene matches: 3. Per germline, CDR1 SGHAT and CDR2 FQNNGV. In DNA, the CDR3 is TGTGCCAGCAGCTTAACAGCGGGAGGATACAATGAGCAGTTCTTC. Translation: CASSLTAGGYNEQFF.

The chain links TRBV5-1 to TRBJ2-7; 7 bases map to TRBD1. CDR3 length equals 13 residues. Germline values: CDR1 SGHRS, CDR2 YFSETQ. After removal of 1 base from V and 4 bases from J, the junction contained 2 bases not matched to a gene. The CDR3 coding sequence is TGCGCCAGCAGCTTGTCGACAGGGTACGAGCAGTACTTC. Protein product: CASSLSTGYEQYF.